The 5 T cell receptor beta chains reported below all come from one sample, sequenced in a study of OX40 agonist ivuxolimab in advanced cancers. Clones were read by immunoSEQ multiplex PCR, and TCRdb kept only the in-frame ones, dropping some. The sample has 50,000 to 75,000 clones; around 89% are singletons. Sequencing was performed on CD4+ or CD8+ T cells sorted from blood, taken in a trial of the OX40 agonist ivuxolimab. The receptor set was obtained from an adult with an advanced solid tumor such as melanoma, head and neck, liver or kidney cancer.

By sample share, this clone is medium-sized. The CDR3 spells CASSPDYGATNEKLFF. The CDR3 region has the DNA TGTGCCAGCTCCCCAGATTACGGGGCGACTAATGAAAAACTGTTTTTT. The rearrangement joins TRBV18 to TRBJ1-4, with D possibly matching TRBD1 (5 bases). The CDR3 is 16 residues long. Trimming shortened V by 6 bases and J by 2 bases, and 16 bases separated the two germline ends. Germline V gene data show CDR1 as KGHSH and CDR2 as LQKENI. The full variable domain, in which reference TRBV18 and TRBJ1-4 provide the parts outside the CDR3, is NAGVMQNPRHLVRRRGQEARLRCSPMKGHSHVYWYRQLPEEGLKFMVYLQKENIIDESGMPKERFSAEFPKEGPSILRIQQVVRGDSAAYFCASSPDYGATNEKLFFGSGTQLSVL.

This chain links TRBV9 with TRBJ1-1, with D uncertain. The germline V gene has CDR1 SGDLS and CDR2 YYNGEE. The CDR3 consists of 18 residues. The V end lost 4 bases, the J end lost 4 bases, and 26 bases lay between the germline ends. This CDR3 is CASSLGRGIGAESTEAFF. CDR3 nucleotides: TGTGCCAGCAGCCTCGGCCGAGGGATAGGTGCTGAGAGCACTGAAGCTTTCTTT. The full variable domain, in which reference TRBV9 and TRBJ1-1 provide the parts outside the CDR3, is DSGVTQTPKHLITATGQRVTLRCSPRSGDLSVYWYQQSLDQGLQFLIQYYNGEERAKGNILERFSAQQFPDLHSELNLSSLELGDSALYFCASSLGRGIGAESTEAFFGQGTRLTVV.

The chain links TRBV28 to TRBJ2-5, with 9 bases lining up with TRBD2. The length of the CDR3 is 15 residues. V trimming: 4 bases; J trimming: 2 bases; junction bases outside the gene matches: 5. Germline V gene lookup returns CDR1 MDHEN and CDR2 SYDVKM. CDR3 region: CASSSPGLAQETQYF. The CDR3 region has the DNA TGTGCCAGCAGTTCCCCGGGACTAGCTCAAGAGACCCAGTACTTC.

The chain recombines TRBV6-1 with TRBJ1-5, with D unclear. Germline CDR1 is MNHNS and CDR2 is SASEGT. There are 13 residues in the CDR3. With 2 bases removed from V and 7 bases from J, the gap between germline ends came to 9 bases. The CDR3 sequence: CASSEWTEQPQHF. The CDR3 region has the DNA TGTGCCAGCAGTGAATGGACGGAACAGCCCCAGCATTTT.

This chain joins TRBV10-3 and TRBJ2-2; 12 nucleotides align to TRBD2. J lost 3 bases, V lost 6 bases, and 8 bases had no gene match. The germline V gene has CDR1 ENHRY and CDR2 SYGVKD. This CDR3 spans 17 amino acids. The CDR3 DNA reads as TGTGCCATCAGGGGCCTAGCGGGAGGGCAGGACACCGGGGAGCTGTTTTTT. It translates to CAIRGLAGGQDTGELFF.